Each of the 20 T cell receptor beta chains below was sequenced from the same sample in a study of T-cell reconstitution after alpha-beta-depleted transplantation in children (dated by TCRdb to the mid-2010s). Read against the paper, the sample's treatment or condition label means: allogeneic hematopoietic cell transplantation with graft depleted of TCRalphabeta T cells and CD19 B cells. The library was made by PCR. The sample was run on an Illumina HiSeq 2500. Molecular barcoding was employed in the preparation of TCR libraries, with unique molecular identifiers being used to normalize TCRbeta repertoire quantification. Using fastp at Q25 and MiXCR, TCRdb reprocessed the public reads and kept productive beta chains. Each entry merges the rows of one CDR3 protein and shows their most common DNA and genes. The sample records about 980,000 distinct CDR3 sequences, around 30% of which are singletons. The top ten clones comprise over 25% of the sample.

The starting material was PBMCs, mostly from graft donor cells, obtained 360 days after TCRalphabeta/CD19-depleted stem cell transplant. These receptors were obtained from a boy in the first two years of life who had a stem cell transplant for SCID, so the T cells may come from the graft donor.

The rearrangement joins TRBV20-1 to TRBJ2-3; TRBD2 matches 12 bases. With V trimmed by 2 bases and J by 1 base, 10 bases remained unmatched. Germline V lookup: CDR1 DFQATT, CDR2 SNEGSKA (reference sequence). CDR3 length: 18 amino acids. In DNA form, the CDR3 reads TGCAGTGCTAGACTAGCGGGGGGGACTAGCGGCCGCACAGATACGCAGTATTTT. As protein: CSARLAGGTSGRTDTQYF.

This clonotype was detected only a few times. This sequence joins TRBV28 and TRBJ1-1; D not certain. The CDR3 consists of 14 residues. Germline V gene sequence: CDR1 MDHEN, CDR2 SYDVKM. With 8 bases removed from V and 5 bases from J, the gap between germline ends came to 18 bases. The CDR3 here is CASGILPRETEAFF. CDR3 sequence (DNA): TGTGCCAGCGGCATCCTACCTAGGGAAACTGAAGCTTTCTTT.

The chain couples TRBV20-1 to TRBJ2-3; TRBD1 agrees at 8 bases. Germline-derived CDR1 and CDR2 are DFQATT and SNEGSKA (reference sequence). The length of the CDR3 is 14 residues. The junction had 3 bases not matched to a gene; V was cut back by 0 bases and J by 4 bases. Here the CDR3 DNA reads TGCAGTGCTAGAGAGGACAGGGTGGCAGATACGCAGTATTTT. Translating gives CSAREDRVADTQYF.

The CDR3 region is CASSLVMAATRGYEQYF. Written as DNA, the CDR3 is TGTGCCAGCAGCTTAGTTATGGCAGCCACGAGGGGGTACGAGCAGTACTTC. The V gene is TRBV7-2, the J gene TRBJ2-7, with D possibly being TRBD1 (6 bases). The CDR3 has 17 amino acids. V was clipped by 1 base and J by 4 bases, with 20 bases between them. Germline loops: CDR1 SGHTA, CDR2 FQGNSA.

The CDR3 protein is CASVSATSTPDTQYF. The DNA of the CDR3 is TGTGCCAGCGTTTCGGCCACCTCCACCCCAGATACGCAGTATTTT. The J gene is TRBJ2-3, the V gene TRBV28; D is unresolved. The ends were cut back, 8 bases at V and 4 bases at J, with 19 bases in the middle. The germline V gene encodes CDR1 MDHEN and CDR2 SYDVKM. The CDR3 has 15 residues.

The gene calls are TRBV4-2 and TRBJ2-5; D is undetermined. Trimming pared 1 base from V and 2 bases from J, leaving 8 bases between. Germline CDR1 is LGHNA and CDR2 is YNFKEQ. The CDR3 covers 14 residues. The CDR3 loop is CASSQGIFQETQYF. The CDR3 nucleotides are TGTGCCAGCAGCCAAGGCATTTTTCAAGAGACCCAGTACTTC.

The chain carries TRBV7-2 and TRBJ1-1; D is perhaps TRBD1 (5 bases). V lost 5 bases and J 4 bases, leaving 14 bases between the germline ends. The CDR3 runs to 14 residues. Germline CDR1 is SGHTA and CDR2 is FQGNSA. CDR3 protein: CASSARGGSTEAFF. CDR3 DNA sequence: TGTGCCAGCAGCGCTAGGGGAGGTAGCACTGAAGCTTTCTTT.

This chain uses TRBV4-1 with TRBJ2-7, with D possibly being TRBD1 (5 bases). With 0 bases removed from V and 0 bases from J, the gap between germline ends came to 12 bases. The CDR3 runs 16 residues. In germline, CDR1 is MGHRA, CDR2 YSYEKL. The CDR3 reads CASSQDGAKSSYEQYV. The DNA for the CDR3 is TGCGCCAGCAGCCAAGATGGGGCCAAGAGCTCCTACGAGCAGTACGTC.

The chain carries TRBV29-1 and TRBJ2-5; D may correspond to TRBD1 or TRBD2 (6 bases each). The CDR3 has 16 amino acids. Trimming left V 4 bases short and J 5 bases short, with 23 bases between. The germline gives CDR1 SQVTM, CDR2 ANQGSEA. CDR3 sequence: CSVVSRGWGVVETQYF. CDR3 in DNA: TGCAGCGTTGTCAGCAGGGGCTGGGGGGTGGTGGAGACCCAGTACTTC.

This clonotype was seen more than once but under ten times. The V and J genes are TRBV5-4 and TRBJ2-3; possibly TRBD2 for D (6 bases). The V gene's germline CDR1 is SGHNT and CDR2 YYREEE (reference sequence). This CDR3 is 16 amino acids long. The V end was cut by 4 bases, the J end by 3 bases, with 18 bases between. CDR3: CASSHDPGLSTDTQYF. CDR3 in DNA: TGTGCCAGCAGCCATGATCCGGGACTCTCAACAGATACGCAGTATTTT. The full variable domain, rest sourced from reference TRBV5-4 and TRBJ2-3, is ETGVTQSPTHLIKTRGQQVTLRCSSQSGHNTVSWYQQALGQGPQFIFQYYREEENGRGNFPPRFSGLQFPNYSSELNVNALELDDSALYLCASSHDPGLSTDTQYFGPGTRLTVL.

The rearrangement joins TRBV27 to TRBJ2-7; a possible D gene is TRBD1 (6 bases). This CDR3 is 13 amino acids long. Germline V lookup: CDR1 MNHEY, CDR2 SMNVEV (reference sequence). Trimming cost V 3 bases and J 3 bases, with 9 bases left between them. The CDR3 DNA sequence: TGTGCCAGCAGTTTCCAACAGGGCTACGAGCAGTACTTC. Translated, it gives CASSFQQGYEQYF.

Comments on this clonotype: This may come from a read error, since a much larger clone is one base off. The chain recombines TRBV5-1 with TRBJ2-1; weak D call: TRBD2 (5 bases). CDR3 length equals 16 residues. Germline V lookup: CDR1 SGHRS, CDR2 YFSETQ. CDR3 residues: CASSAGWTGSYNERFF. The DNA for the CDR3 is TGCGCCAGCAGCGCCGGGTGGACGGGGTCCTACAATGAGCGGTTCTTC.

The table lists this clonotype with a few counts. CDR3 region: CASSLVRISSSGANVLTF. CDR3 sequence (DNA): TGTGCCAGCAGCTTAGTAAGGATCTCGAGCTCTGGGGCCAACGTCCTGACTTTC. The V gene is TRBV11-2, the J gene TRBJ2-6; no definite D call. The V end lost 1 base, the J end lost 0 bases, and 13 bases lay between the germline ends. CDR1 and CDR2 from the germline V gene are SGHAT and FQNNGV. The CDR3 contains 18 residues.

This clonotype occurred many times. The V call is TRBV7-2, the J call TRBJ1-1, with a tentative D call TRBD1 (5 bases). Germline CDR1 reads SGHTA; CDR2 reads FQGNSA. The V gene lost 2 bases and the J gene lost 0 bases, with 10 bases spanning the gap. The CDR3 sequence is 15 residues long. For the CDR3, the DNA is TGTGCCAGCAGCTTATTTCAGGGACTGAACACTGAAGCTTTCTTT. Protein sequence: CASSLFQGLNTEAFF.

This clonotype has just a few counts. V is TRBV7-9 and J is TRBJ2-1; no clear D. Per germline, CDR1 SEHNR and CDR2 FQNEAQ (reference sequence). Deletions cut 1 base from V and 15 bases from J, with 13 bases between. There are 12 residues in the CDR3. The CDR3 loop reads CASSLVGRKWFF. DNA of the CDR3: TGTGCCAGCAGCTTAGTGGGCCGTAAGTGGTTCTTC.

This clonotype was recorded a few times. The chain is built from TRBV7-2 and TRBJ2-3; the match to TRBD1 covers 9 bases. The germline V gene has CDR1 SGHTA and CDR2 FQGNSA. The CDR3 is 17 residues long. J gave up 0 bases and V 5 bases, and 9 bases lay outside the gene matches. Written as DNA, the CDR3 is TGTGCCAGCAGCGTCATACAGGGGGCCCCTAGCACAGATACGCAGTATTTT. It is translated as CASSVIQGAPSTDTQYF.

This clonotype was counted a few times. This chain connects TRBV6-5 to TRBJ2-5, with a tentative D call TRBD2 (6 bases). CDR3 size: 14 residues. V lost 3 bases and J lost 4, with 12 bases in between. The germline V gene has CDR1 MNHEY and CDR2 SVGAGI. CDR3 sequence reads: CASSYLQGGETQYF. The CDR3 DNA sequence: TGTGCCAGCAGTTATCTTCAGGGAGGAGAGACCCAGTACTTC.

This clonotype was picked up a small number of times. The V gene is TRBV14, the J gene TRBJ1-1, with a possible D match to TRBD1 (6 bases). The CDR3 contains 15 residues. The germline V gene has CDR1 SGHDN and CDR2 FVKESK. Trimming removed 4 bases from V and 4 bases from J, with 16 bases in between. This chain's CDR3 is CASSPLGGSGTEAFF. The CDR3 DNA is TGTGCCAGCAGCCCTTTAGGGGGGAGTGGCACTGAAGCTTTCTTT.

V and J are TRBV29-1 and TRBJ1-5; D unclear. CDR3 length: 12 amino acids. The germline V gene encodes CDR1 SQVTM and CDR2 ANQGSEA. The V end was cut by 4 bases, the J end by 7 bases, with 11 bases between. The CDR3 DNA sequence: TGCAGCGTTGGAGGGCGGGGACAGCCCCAGCATTTT. Protein product: CSVGGRGQPQHF. Looking up the rest from reference TRBV29-1 and TRBJ1-5 gives the full variable domain: SAVISQKPSRDICQRGTSLTIQCQVDSQVTMMFWYRQQPGQSLTLIATANQGSEATYESGFVIDKFPISRPNLTFSTLTVSNMSPEDSSIYLCSVGGRGQPQHFGDGTRLSIL.

This clonotype has just a few counts. The gene calls are TRBV29-1 and TRBJ2-7, with D uncertain. V was trimmed by 4 bases and J by 2 bases, leaving 9 bases between them. This CDR3 spans 12 amino acids. Germline V gives CDR1 SQVTM, CDR2 ANQGSEA. CDR3 loop: CSVGQGTYEQYF. The DNA for the CDR3 is TGCAGCGTTGGCCAAGGGACCTACGAGCAGTACTTC.